A single sample gave rise to the 15 T cell receptor beta chains below, sequenced in a study of blood T cell repertoires in COVID-19. The data were produced by immunoSEQ multiplex PCR, yet TCRdb's version contains in-frame clones alone and is incomplete. The repertoire includes over 130,000 clones, 75% to 90% of them detected once, and roughly a tenth sits in the top ten. Sequencing was done on a sample of peripheral blood. These receptor sequences come from a man aged 55 to 70 with active or convalescent COVID-19.

The rearrangement uses TRBV28 and TRBJ1-2; D is perhaps TRBD1 (5 bases). This CDR3 is 14 amino acids long. Germline V lookup: CDR1 MDHEN, CDR2 SYDVKM. Deletions cut 8 bases from V and 2 bases from J, with 15 bases between. The CDR3 loop is CASWGPPKNYGYTF. The CDR3 coding sequence is TGTGCCAGCTGGGGCCCTCCTAAGAACTATGGCTACACCTTC.

The chain links TRBV6-5 to TRBJ2-2, with D unclear. Between the trimmed V and J ends, which lost 5 bases and 5 bases, there was a span of 12 bases. This CDR3 is 14 amino acids long. CDR1 is MNHEY, CDR2 SVGAGI, per germline. This CDR3 reads CASSKRHKTGELFF. CDR3 DNA: TGTGCCAGCAGTAAACGACACAAAACCGGGGAGCTGTTTTTT.

The genes are TRBV6-5 and TRBJ1-1, with TRBD1 identical over 10 bases. Germline CDR1 is MNHEY and CDR2 is SVGAGI. The CDR3 covers 14 residues. The V and J ends lost 6 bases and 1 base, in that order; junction bases with no gene match: 2. The DNA for the CDR3 is TGTGCCAGCAGCGGACAGGGGGGGAACACTGAAGCTTTCTTT. It specifies CASSGQGGNTEAFF.

The chain carries TRBV6-2 or TRBV6-3 and TRBJ1-2; D might be TRBD1 (6 bases). Trimming cost V 6 bases and J 4 bases, with 12 bases left between them. The CDR3 covers 13 residues. Germline V CDR1 and CDR2: MNHEY, SVGEGT. CDR3 coding DNA: TGTGCCAGCAGCCGGGGACATACCTATGGCTACACCTTC. Translating gives CASSRGHTYGYTF.

This rearrangement joins TRBV14 to TRBJ2-5, with D possibly TRBD1 on 6 matching bases. The CDR3 extends over 15 amino acids. Trimming removed 1 base at V and 4 bases at J, with 13 bases between. Per the germline V gene, CDR1 is SGHDN and CDR2 is FVKESK. Here the CDR3 DNA reads TGTGCCAGCAGCCAAGTGAACAGGGTCCGAGAGACCCAGTACTTC. Its translation is CASSQVNRVRETQYF.

J is TRBJ2-5 and V is TRBV5-6; D gene uncertain. The CDR3 covers 11 residues. The germline V gene encodes CDR1 SGHDT and CDR2 YYEEEE. V lost 2 bases, J lost 6 bases, and 5 bases lay in between. This chain's CDR3 is CASSFLQTQYF. The CDR3 DNA reads as TGTGCCAGCAGCTTCCTACAGACCCAGTACTTC.

The V gene is TRBV28, the J gene TRBJ1-2, with 7 bases aligning to TRBD1. This CDR3 contains 11 residues. Germline V lookup: CDR1 MDHEN, CDR2 SYDVKM. CDR3 amino acids: CAGQEGYGYTF. DNA of the CDR3: TGTGCAGGACAGGAGGGCTATGGCTACACCTTC.

The chain couples TRBV15 to TRBJ2-1; 14 bases are shared with TRBD2. This CDR3 has 14 amino acids. V shed 4 bases and J 9 bases; nucleotides not matched to a gene: 2. Germline CDR1 LNHNV, CDR2 YYDKDF (reference sequence). The CDR3: CATSTGLAGGEQFF. For the CDR3, the DNA is TGTGCCACCAGCACAGGACTAGCGGGAGGTGAGCAGTTCTTC.

V is TRBV5-1 and J is TRBJ1-2; D is unclear. The CDR3 sequence is 14 residues long. Trimming stripped 0 bases from V and 0 bases from J, with 6 bases between. CDR1 SGHRS and CDR2 YFSETQ come from the germline V gene. CDR3 in DNA: TGCGCCAGCAGCTTGGCTTCAGCTAACTATGGCTACACCTTC. It translates to CASSLASANYGYTF.

V and J are TRBV10-3 and TRBJ2-7, with 10 bases that match TRBD2. Germline-derived CDR1 and CDR2 are ENHRY and SYGVKD. This CDR3 has 15 amino acids. V was clipped by 6 bases and J by 4 bases; unmatched bases: 9. This CDR3 is CAIRDGGLALYEQYF. The CDR3 region has the DNA TGTGCCATCAGGGATGGGGGACTAGCGCTTTACGAGCAGTACTTC.

The chain has TRBV29-1 and TRBJ2-7; 9 bases align to TRBD1. Germline V gives CDR1 SQVTM, CDR2 ANQGSEA. V lost 7 bases and J lost 3; bases outside the gene matches: 22. The CDR3 has 18 residues. CDR3 protein: CSARAGTGRFGESYEQYF. The CDR3, as DNA: TGCAGCGCAAGAGCCGGGACAGGGAGATTCGGAGAGAGCTACGAGCAGTACTTC.

The chain is built from TRBV28 and TRBJ1-2; 7 nucleotides align to TRBD1. The CDR3 totals 15 residues. J was trimmed by 0 bases and V by 6 bases; bases with no gene match: 7. Germline V gives CDR1 MDHEN, CDR2 SYDVKM. CDR3 residues: CASSQRGQSNYGYTF. Written as DNA, the CDR3 is TGTGCCAGCAGCCAGAGGGGACAGTCTAACTATGGCTACACCTTC.

DNA for the CDR3: TGTGCCTGGAGTCAGGGGGCCGGGAGAAGCACTGAAGCTTTCTTT. The encoded protein is CAWSQGAGRSTEAFF. The V call is TRBV30, the J call TRBJ1-1, with TRBD1 identical over 8 bases. This CDR3 comprises 15 residues. The germline CDR1 and CDR2 sequences are GTSNPN and SVGIG (reference sequence). Trimming at V came to 2 bases and at J to 4 bases, leaving 9 bases not matched to a gene.

The chain joins TRBV9 to TRBJ2-7; 10 bases line up with TRBD1. V gave up 3 bases and J gave up 5 bases; unmatched junction bases: 5. The germline V gene has CDR1 SGDLS and CDR2 YYNGEE. CDR3 length: 14 residues. CDR3 DNA: TGTGCCAGCAGCGCGGACAGGGGGTACAACGAGCAGTACTTC. Translation gives CASSADRGYNEQYF.

The rearrangement links TRBV18 to TRBJ1-4, with D unresolved. Between the trimmed V and J ends, which lost 2 bases and 7 bases, there was a span of 14 bases. The CDR3 has 15 residues. CDR1 and CDR2 from the germline V gene are KGHSH and LQKENI. The CDR3 spells CASSPNLGSGEKLFF. The CDR3 DNA reads as TGTGCCAGCTCACCAAACCTGGGGAGCGGTGAAAAACTGTTTTTT.